This is a list of T cell receptor beta chains from one sample in a study of beta chain features in type 1 diabetes. The data were produced by immunoSEQ multiplex PCR, yet TCRdb's version contains in-frame clones alone and is incomplete. The data contain 500,000 to 650,000 clones, approximately 13% of them singletons. Specimen: naive CD4+ T cells from blood. These receptors originate from a man in his thirties or forties with type 1 diabetes. Each CDR3 is given with its conserved first and last residue. D genes are given only for firm matches. Rows give clone size only sometimes, using once, few, many, or a class for an expanded clone.

d_call j_call clone_size v_call cdr3_nt cdr3_aa
NA TRBJ1-5 few TRBV7-2 TGTGCCAGCAGCTTTACGGACATTTCTCAGCCCCAGCATTTT CASSFTDISQPQHF
TRBD2 TRBJ2-3 NA TRBV7-9 TGTGCCAGCAGCCCCTTCCGGAGCGGGGGGGTCTCCGTCGATACGCAGTATTTT CASSPFRSGGVSVDTQYF
NA TRBJ1-5 NA TRBV6-1 TGTGCCAGCAGTGAAAACCTCTGGGCTCAACAGCCCCAGCATTTT CASSENLWAQQPQHF
NA TRBJ1-3 NA TRBV6-5 TGTGCCAGCAGTCCCCGGTGGGGAAACACCATATATTTT CASSPRWGNTIYF
TRBD1 TRBJ1-2 NA TRBV29-1 TGCAGCGTAGAGGACAGGGCTGCTAACTATGGCTACACCTTC CSVEDRAANYGYTF
NA TRBJ1-5 NA TRBV5-6 TGTGCCAGCAGCTTGATCAGTAGCAATCAGCCCCAGCATTTT CASSLISSNQPQHF
NA TRBJ2-3 NA TRBV4-2 TGTGCCAGCAGCCAACAGGGGCGTAGCACAGATACGCAGTATTTT CASSQQGRSTDTQYF
TRBD1 TRBJ2-2 NA TRBV30 TGTGCCTGGAGCCCCGGGACAGAAGGGCTGTTTTTT CAWSPGTEGLFF
NA TRBJ1-3 NA TRBV29-1 TGCAGCGGACTGACCCCAGGGGGAAACACCATATATTTT CSGLTPGGNTIYF
NA TRBJ1-3 NA TRBV7-2 TGTGCCAGCAGCTCCCCCCTGATGCGACCGACTTCCTCTGGAAACACCATATATTTT CASSSPLMRPTSSGNTIYF